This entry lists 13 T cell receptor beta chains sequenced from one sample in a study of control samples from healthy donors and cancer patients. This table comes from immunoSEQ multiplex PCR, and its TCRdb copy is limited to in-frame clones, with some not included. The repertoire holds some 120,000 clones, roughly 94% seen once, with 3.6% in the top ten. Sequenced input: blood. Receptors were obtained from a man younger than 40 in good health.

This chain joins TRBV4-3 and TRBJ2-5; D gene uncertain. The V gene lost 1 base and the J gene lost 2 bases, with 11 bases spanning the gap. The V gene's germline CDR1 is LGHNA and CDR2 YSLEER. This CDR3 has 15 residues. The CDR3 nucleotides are TGCGCCAGCAGCCAAGGGGTCGGCTCGCAAGAGACCCAGTACTTC. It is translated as CASSQGVGSQETQYF.

CDR3 nucleotide sequence: TGTGCCAGCAGCTGGGGACCGAACACTGAAGCTTTCTTT. Protein: CASSWGPNTEAFF. The chain combines TRBV6-2 or TRBV6-3 with TRBJ1-1; TRBD1 is a possible D gene (5 bases). Germline CDR1 reads MNHEY; CDR2 reads SVGEGT. The CDR3 contains 13 residues. The V gene lost 6 bases and the J gene lost 1 base, with 9 bases spanning the gap.

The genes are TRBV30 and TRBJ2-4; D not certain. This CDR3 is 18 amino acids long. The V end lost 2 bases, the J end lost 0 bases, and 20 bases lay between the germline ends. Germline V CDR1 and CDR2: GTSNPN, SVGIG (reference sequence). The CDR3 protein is CAWSPPKNKFLAKNIQYF. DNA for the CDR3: TGTGCCTGGAGTCCTCCGAAGAACAAGTTCCTAGCCAAAAACATTCAGTACTTC.

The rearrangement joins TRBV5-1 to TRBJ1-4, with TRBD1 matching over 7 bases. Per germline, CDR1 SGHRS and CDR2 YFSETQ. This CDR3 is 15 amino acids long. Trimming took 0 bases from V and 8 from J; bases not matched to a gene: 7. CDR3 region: CASSLVGGVGEKLFF. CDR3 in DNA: TGCGCCAGCAGCTTGGTAGGGGGCGTTGGGGAAAAACTGTTTTTT.

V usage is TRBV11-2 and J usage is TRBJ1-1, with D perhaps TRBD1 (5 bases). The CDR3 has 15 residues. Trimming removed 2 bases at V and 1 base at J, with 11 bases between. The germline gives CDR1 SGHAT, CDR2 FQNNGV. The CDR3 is CASSLLGLRNTEAFF. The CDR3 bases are TGTGCCAGCAGCTTACTGGGACTTAGGAACACTGAAGCTTTCTTT.

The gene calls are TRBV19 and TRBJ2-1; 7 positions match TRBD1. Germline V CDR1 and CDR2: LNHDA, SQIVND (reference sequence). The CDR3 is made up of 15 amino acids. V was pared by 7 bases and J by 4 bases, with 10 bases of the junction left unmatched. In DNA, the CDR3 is TGTGCCAGTAAAGTCCAGGACAGGCCTTACAATGAGCAGTTCTTC. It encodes CASKVQDRPYNEQFF.

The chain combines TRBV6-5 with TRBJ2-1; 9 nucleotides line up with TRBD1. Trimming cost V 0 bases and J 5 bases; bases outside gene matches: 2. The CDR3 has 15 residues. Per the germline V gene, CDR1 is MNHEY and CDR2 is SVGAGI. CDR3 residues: CASSYSGTGNNEQFF. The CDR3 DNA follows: TGTGCCAGCAGTTACTCCGGGACAGGGAACAATGAGCAGTTCTTC.

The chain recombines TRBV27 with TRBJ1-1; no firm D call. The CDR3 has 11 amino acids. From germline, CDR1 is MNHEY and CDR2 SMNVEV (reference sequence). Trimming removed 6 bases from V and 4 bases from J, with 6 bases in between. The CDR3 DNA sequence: TGTGCCAGCAGGACGGGCACTGAAGCTTTCTTT. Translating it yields CASRTGTEAFF.

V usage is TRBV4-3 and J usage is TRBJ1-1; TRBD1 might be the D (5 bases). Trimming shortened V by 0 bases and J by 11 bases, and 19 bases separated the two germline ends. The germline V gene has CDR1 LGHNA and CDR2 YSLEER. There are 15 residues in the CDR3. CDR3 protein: CASSQEPGIPSGAFF. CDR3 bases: TGCGCCAGCAGCCAAGAGCCTGGAATTCCCTCAGGGGCTTTCTTT.

CDR3 nucleotides: TGTGCCAGCAGTGAAGGGGGCTCGAGGGCAAATACGCAGTATTTT. Translated: CASSEGGSRANTQYF. The genes are TRBV6-1 and TRBJ2-3, with D perhaps being TRBD1 or TRBD2 (5 bases each). With 1 base removed from V and 7 bases from J, the gap between germline ends came to 15 bases. This CDR3 contains 15 residues. Germline V gene data show CDR1 as MNHNS and CDR2 as SASEGT.

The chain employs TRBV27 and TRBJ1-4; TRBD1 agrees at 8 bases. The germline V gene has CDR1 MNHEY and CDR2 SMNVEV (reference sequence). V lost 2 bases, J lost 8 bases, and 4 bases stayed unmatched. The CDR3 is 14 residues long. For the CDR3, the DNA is TGTGCCAGCAGTTTAAGGACAGGGCGGGAAAAACTGTTTTTT. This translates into CASSLRTGREKLFF.

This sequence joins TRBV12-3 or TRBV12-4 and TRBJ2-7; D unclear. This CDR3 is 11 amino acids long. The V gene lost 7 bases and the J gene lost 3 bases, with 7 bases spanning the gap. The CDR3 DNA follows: TGTGCCAGCATGGCGTACTACGAGCAGTACTTC. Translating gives CASMAYYEQYF.

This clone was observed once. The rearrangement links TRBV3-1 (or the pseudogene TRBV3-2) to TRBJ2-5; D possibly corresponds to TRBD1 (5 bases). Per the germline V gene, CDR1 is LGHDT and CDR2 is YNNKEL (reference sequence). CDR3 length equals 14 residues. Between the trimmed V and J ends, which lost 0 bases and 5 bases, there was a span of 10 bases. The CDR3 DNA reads TGTGCCAGCAGCCAAGATTCGGCAGGGGAGACCCAGTACTTC. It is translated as CASSQDSAGETQYF.